This TCR beta chain was sequenced in a study of T cell responses to AZD1222 COVID-19 vaccine. Study observations and caveats: Researchers report vaccine-associated CD4 TCRs spanning spike, with dominance at 160-218 and 743-854. Donors were mostly white British, more females; clonal diversity possibly underestimated. AZD1222 recipients seropositive at baseline numbered only six. Among spike-specific TCRs, nearly half reportedly target unmutated variant regions.

Concerning this clone itself: Its antigen is not known.

The CDR3 loop spans 17 amino acids. Trimming took 4 bases from V and 0 from J; bases not matched to a gene: 9. Germline V lookup: CDR1 SGHTS, CDR2 YDEGEE. Repertoires were generated with immunoSEQ multiplex PCR, while TCRdb's copy carries only in-frame clones and drops some. Of fewer than 150,000 clones listed, roughly nine tenths are singletons. The source was peripheral blood, collected 28 days after the second AZD1222 dose. The sequence came from an adult who received the AZD1222 COVID-19 vaccine. This sequence joins TRBV5-8 and TRBJ2-1; the match to TRBD1 covers 8 bases. This CDR3 is CASSPRTGRSSYNEQFF. The CDR3, as DNA: TGTGCCAGCAGCCCACGGACAGGGCGTAGCTCCTACAATGAGCAGTTCTTC. Looking up the rest from reference TRBV5-8 and TRBJ2-1 gives the full variable domain: EAGVTQSPTHLIKTRGQQATLRCSPISGHTSVYWYQQALGLGLQFLLWYDEGEERNRGNFPPRFSGRQFPNYSSELNVNALELEDSALYLCASSPRTGRSSYNEQFFGPGTRLTVL.